This T cell receptor beta chain was found in a study of response to subunit inactivated influenza vaccine. Study-wide findings and caveats: The authors suggested that few new T cells are recruited per seasonal influenza vaccination.

This clonotype was detected ten times or more. Its target is not known. The junction had 7 bases not matched to a gene; V was cut back by 5 bases and J by 1 base. CDR3 length: 16 residues. CDR1 is SGHVS, CDR2 FQNEAQ, per germline. TCRdb fed the RT-PCR reads into MiXCR, producing one record per CDR3 protein. The sample lists about 540,000 distinct CDR3 sequences, about 14% occurring once. This sequence was found in a man between 45 and 60 years old who received an inactivated influenza vaccine. The chain uses TRBV7-8 and TRBJ1-5, with TRBD1 matching 8 bases. Material: PBMCs from blood, obtained 11 to 12 days after vaccination. The CDR3 loop reads CASSPRTGLSNQPQHF. CDR3 bases: TGTGCCAGCAGCCCCCGGACAGGGTTAAGCAATCAGCCCCAGCATTTT.